This T cell receptor (beta chain) derives from a study of CD8 T cells in Susac syndrome. Random hexamers were used to reverse transcribe the RNA input (about 0.45 to 1 ug). With immunoSEQ multiplex PCR, TCR beta CDR3 was amplified across 54 Vbeta and 13 Jbeta. TCRdb redid the calling of the immunoSEQ multiplex PCR reads with MiXCR, one entry per CDR3 protein. The table includes 60,000 to 75,000 distinct CDR3 sequences, around 95% detected once. In germline, CDR1 is SQVTM, CDR2 ANQGSEA. The CDR3 spans 16 residues. The trim removed 6 bases at V and 4 bases at J, leaving 14 bases unmatched. FACS was used to enrich TEMRA cells, whereas the CD8+ and CD4+ T cells were obtained by negative isolation.

The receptor was isolated from a human donor in good health. This chain connects TRBV29-1 to TRBJ1-2; 10 nucleotides agree with TRBD1. Sequenced input: CD8+ T cells from PBMCs. This CDR3 reads CSVLRTGGVLSYGYTF. The CDR3 coding sequence is TGCAGCGTCTTACGGACAGGGGGTGTACTTAGCTATGGCTACACCTTC.